Described below is a single T cell receptor (beta chain) sequence and its context. Its antigen is not known. Peripheral blood genomic DNA, not sorted cells or RNA, was the template. This record comes from a study of T cell repertoires in aging, cancer and after chemotherapy. Study information: Over several months to years, re-sampled healthy donor repertoires clearly shared clones.

The germline V gene encodes CDR1 SGHNT and CDR2 YENEEA. The CDR3 has 17 residues. Losses at the gene ends were 5 bases for V and 4 bases for J; bases not matched to a gene: 15. Multiplex touch-down PCR with TRB-A/B primers amplified rearranged V-D-J TRB sequences. TCRdb re-called the multiplex PCR reads through MiXCR, storing one row per CDR3 protein. Here the sample spans just under 10,000 distinct CDR3 sequences, 33% being singletons. Study-level results: In healthy donors, age-related TCR diversity loss mainly reflected lost richness. Age-matched healthy donors had significantly more diverse, less clonal blood TCR repertoires than untreated cancer patients.

The source is a human donor in good health. The chain uses TRBV11-3 and TRBJ2-3; 7 nucleotides line up with TRBD2. Sequencing was done on a sample of blood. The CDR3 DNA reads TGTGCCAGCAGCCCCCATCCCCTTCGCGGGAGTCCAGATACGCAGTATTTT. As protein: CASSPHPLRGSPDTQYF.